This T cell receptor (beta chain) originates from a study of cytomegalovirus exposure and HLA in healthy donors (dated by TCRdb to 2016 to 2017). Regarding the research as a whole: According to an earlier analysis of a few hundred of the donors, about 179 million T cells yielded 90 million to 140 million unique TCR beta sequences and approximately 280 Gb of sequence data. Every discovery cohort repertoire had been produced on one sequencing platform. To predict cytomegalovirus infection status, the study combined high-throughput TCR immunosequencing, statistical association of individual TCRs with disease status, and machine learning. The number of donors typed differed by locus, with about 620-630 for A, B, C, DRB1 and DQB1, around 500 for DQA1, 600 to 610 for DPA1, and over 400 for DPB1. A later analysis re-analyzed previously published TCR beta repertoires from 666 donors and added high-resolution HLA genotyping to study TCR occurrence patterns. The aim of the study was to test whether cataloging public T cell receptors could identify signatures of past pathogen exposure. Class I and class II HLA loci were covered by the typing at four-digit resolution. Along with the approximately 670-subject first cohort, a separate validation cohort of around 110 different subjects was used. Across about 380 genotyped donors of the cohort, an average of roughly 230,000 unique TCR beta nucleotide sequences per donor were sequenced, and about a sixth of those sequences were non-productive. Among the approximately 420 genotyped donors, approximately 77% belonged to the genetic ancestry cluster associated with self-reported Caucasian donors. Genome-wide SNP genotypes for about 60% of the roughly 700 donors were used in a later genetic analysis, which treated that subset as a discovery cohort. Donor age, sex, ethnicity and CMV serostatus were compiled alongside the repertoire data. Using immunosequencing, the study profiled T cell repertoires from about 610 subjects and related those repertoires to cytomegalovirus serostatus. Approximately 310 gigabases of sequencing data and some 85 million unique TCR sequences were included in an early release covering roughly 600 HLA-typed donors. Roughly five DR-DQ haplotypes were handled as single units for association and clustering because linkage in the cohort was strong. In an earlier analysis of about 590 of the donors, high-throughput TCR beta sequencing was used to judge whether each TCR beta V gene segment behaved as functional or pseudogenic. The later analysis used no new phenotypic data to find candidate immune exposures, relying instead on TCR beta sequences and their occurrence across donors.

The research as a whole found: In an earlier analysis of 587 of the donors, most TCR beta V segments appeared in productive rearrangements about 87% or about 30% of the time, broadly matching IMGT annotations. A later analysis found that HLA-associated TCR beta chains were more clonally expanded and had lower generation probabilities than equally common non-associated chains. According to the authors, the approach could potentially be generalized to other disease states and immunological phenotypes. Most CMV-associated TCR beta chains appeared to be HLA-restricted in a later analysis, and the HLA associations seemed to be driven largely by CMV exposure. Correlated functional status among segregating V segments might reflect linkage disequilibrium, but an unknown experimental factor could not be ruled out. Specific HLA alleles were associated with 15,000 to 20,000 TCR beta sequences at a false discovery rate of 0.05 in a later analysis. The classifier was reported to diagnose cytomegalovirus status with high specificity and sensitivity in both the original cohort and the validation cohort. According to a later analysis, parvovirus B19, influenza, CMV and Epstein-Barr virus appeared linked to several top co-occurrence clusters. A later analysis found that TCR association rates varied across HLA loci, with DRB1 alleles showing the most associated TCRs and HLA-C alleles the fewest. Most TCR sequences were seen in very few donors, while some public TCRs were found in many individuals. Sequencing depth was assumed to be roughly uniform across donors in the presence/absence analyses, though that assumption may not hold. A cluster of highly shared sequence variants was judged likely to be a technical artifact of the sequencing pipeline. In vitro tests confirmed that three of the cytomegalovirus-associated TCR beta chains recognize cytomegalovirus antigens. V-gene and J-gene trimming of TCR beta chains was associated with a missense DCLRE1C variant in a later genetic analysis, and the association was replicated in an independent cohort. A total of fewer than 200 TCR beta chains were listed by the study as associated with cytomegalovirus. Immune exposure information for the cohort was limited to CMV serostatus. A further reported finding was that TCR beta sequences accurately predicted the HLA-A and HLA-B alleles for most subjects in the first cohort. The earlier analysis of fewer than 750 of the donors excluded some 15 rarely observed V segments, including chromosome 9 orphons, because counts were too low. Because HLA typing was unavailable for some donors at each locus, only the typed subset was used in association tests. A later genetic analysis reported fewer N-insertions in productive TCRs among donors in an Asian-associated ancestry cluster than the roughly 620-donor mean. Assigning TCR associations to individual alleles was difficult when HLA alleles, especially DR and DQ, strongly co-occurred. Only TCR beta chains were sequenced in this cohort, and the absence of alpha or paired-chain data limited detectable features.

On this clone: It lacks a known antigen. Per-base qualities were not stored, and no clone one base away is much larger.

In total, 600 or so healthy bone marrow donors made up the cohort. At the time of sampling, all cohort members were nominally healthy, though unrecorded immune exposures were likely present. The donor tested CMV seronegative and was one of the 352 seronegative cohort members. Every donor gave a peripheral blood sample, and the peripheral blood mononuclear cells from that sample were used for TCR beta sequencing. The Qiagen DNeasy Blood Extraction Kit was used to extract genomic DNA from the blood cell samples. Library method: the immunoSEQ multiplex PCR assay. For the multiplex PCR, a mixture combining 60 forward primers for TCR Vbeta segments and 13 reverse primers for TCR Jbeta segments was used. Amplification of the CDR3 region of rearranged TCR beta genes was performed with a multiplex PCR assay on genomic DNA. On the Illumina HiSeq System, the amplified TCR beta libraries were sequenced as 87-base-pair reads. The study's own analysis went as follows. A later analysis counted tens of millions of unique TCR beta chains across the 650 to 700 repertoires, and 10 million to 11 million of these chains were shared by at least two donors. Raw reads were error-corrected and collapsed into unique sequences by a nearest-neighbor algorithm in which closely related sequences were merged to remove PCR and sequencing errors. V, D and J gene segments were assigned by aligning CDR3 sequences to IMGT reference sequences. Each retained sequence needed at least a six-nucleotide match to both a V gene segment and a J gene segment. A rearrangement counted as productive if the CDR3 had no stop codons and remained in frame with V and J, and every other rearrangement counted as non-productive. CDR3 was defined according to IMGT convention as the region running from the second conserved V-encoded cysteine to the conserved J-encoded phenylalanine. In an earlier analysis of just under 600 of the donors, sequences lacking an unambiguous match to a single V gene segment were excluded. An earlier analysis of a few hundred of the donors classified V segments as functional when productive rearrangements were above 56.7% and as segregating when the standard deviation between donors was above 5%. A statistical classification framework was built for diagnosing cytomegalovirus status from the catalog of TCR beta chain sequences. In a later analysis, TCR nucleotide sequences were compared against IMGT/GENE-DB human TR gene sequences so that V and J genes could be assigned. Using the TCRdist pipeline, a later analysis assigned CDR3 sequences along with most-parsimonious VDJ recombination scenarios. A later analysis defined each TCR beta chain by its CDR3 amino acid sequence plus V-gene family, and excluded reads lacking a unique V-gene family. As a way to deal with suspected cross-contamination and a sequencing artifact, a later analysis dropped approximately 590 nucleotide sequences that were highly shared and had low generation probability. A later analysis calculated a clonal expansion index for each public chain from normalized within-repertoire ranks of inferred template counts. In a later analysis, generation probabilities were computed using a VDJ recombination model fitted to out-of-frame rearrangements, and the results were checked against IGoR. In a later analysis, hypergeometric tests were used to score TCR-TCR, TCR-HLA and TCR-CMV co-occurrence, with a repertoire-size bias correction applied to TCR pairs. To estimate false discovery rates, a later analysis permuted the HLA or CMV assignments 20 times. A later analysis grouped co-occurring TCRs with DBSCAN, adding TCRdist sequence similarity when clustering within HLA-allele-positive subsets. Repertoires with fewer than 30,000 or more than 120,000 public chains, plus five repertoires with anomalous nucleotide sharing, were excluded from co-occurrence clustering. TCRdb limited this immuneACCESS table to in-frame rearrangements with V and J called. A share of clones is missing; checked studies link under half to unresolved V genes, and the rest is unexplained. That table supplies the V and J calls and clone size; D and trimming were determined from the DNA. The sample table lists about 140,000 clones, 77% of them with a count of one. Around 1.5% of the sample lies in the top ten.

The sequence was obtained from a female donor in good health and CMV-seronegative. Sequencing was carried out using PBMCs.

This receptor carries the CDR3 CASSVGAGLGYEQYF. The DNA sequence follows: TGTGCCAGCAGCGTAGGGGCGGGCTTGGGCTACGAGCAGTACTTC. The rearrangement combines TRBV9 with TRBJ2-5; TRBD2 is a weak D gene call, 5 bases matching. The DNA end is more similar to TRBJ2-7, so the J call may be wrong. Including the terminal cysteine and phenylalanine, the CDR3 comprises 15 residues. Only the CDR3 region is kept as DNA, spanning 45 bases read in frame from base 1. The germline V gene supplies CDR1 SGDLS and CDR2 YYNGEE.